The TCR beta chain described here comes from a study of CD8+ T cells in alopecia areata. V shed 4 bases, J shed 15 bases, and the junction held 7 bases outside the gene matches. The CDR3 has 14 amino acids. The germline CDR1 and CDR2 sequences are SGHDN and FVKESK. RNA, once extracted, was reverse transcribed into cDNA for use as the sequencing template. The method was immunoSEQ multiplex PCR; TCRdb's version includes in-frame clones alone and lacks a portion of them. The data contain roughly 150,000 clones, approximately 53% of them singletons. This sample comprised CD8+ T cells sorted from blood, obtained at week 0. The genes are TRBV14 and TRBJ1-6, with 12 bases identical to TRBD1. The TCR sequence derives from a human donor with alopecia areata. The CDR3 region has the DNA TGTGCCAGCAGCCCGGGACAGGGGGCCCGGATCCTCCACTTT. It translates to CASSPGQGARILHF.